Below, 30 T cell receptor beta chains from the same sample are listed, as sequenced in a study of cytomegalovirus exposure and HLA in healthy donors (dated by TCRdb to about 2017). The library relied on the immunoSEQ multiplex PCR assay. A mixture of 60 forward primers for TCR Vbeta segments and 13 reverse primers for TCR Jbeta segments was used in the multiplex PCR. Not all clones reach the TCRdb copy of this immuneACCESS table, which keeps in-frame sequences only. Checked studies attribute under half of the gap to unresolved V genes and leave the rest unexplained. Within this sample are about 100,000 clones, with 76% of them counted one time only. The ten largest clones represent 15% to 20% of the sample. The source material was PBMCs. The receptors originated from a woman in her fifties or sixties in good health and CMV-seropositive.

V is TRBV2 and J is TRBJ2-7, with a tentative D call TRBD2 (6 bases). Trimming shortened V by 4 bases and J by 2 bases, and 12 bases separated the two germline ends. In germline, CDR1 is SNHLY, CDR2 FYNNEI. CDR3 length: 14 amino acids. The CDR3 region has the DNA TGTGCCAGCAGTGCGGGACTGTCTACCTACGAGCAGTACTTC. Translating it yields CASSAGLSTYEQYF.

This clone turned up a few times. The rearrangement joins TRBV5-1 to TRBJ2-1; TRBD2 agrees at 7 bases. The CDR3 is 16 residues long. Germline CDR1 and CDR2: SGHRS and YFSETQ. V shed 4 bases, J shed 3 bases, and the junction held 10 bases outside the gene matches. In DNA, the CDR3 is TGCGCCAGCAGCCAGGTGGCTAGCGGTCTCTACAATGAGCAGTTCTTC. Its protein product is CASSQVASGLYNEQFF.

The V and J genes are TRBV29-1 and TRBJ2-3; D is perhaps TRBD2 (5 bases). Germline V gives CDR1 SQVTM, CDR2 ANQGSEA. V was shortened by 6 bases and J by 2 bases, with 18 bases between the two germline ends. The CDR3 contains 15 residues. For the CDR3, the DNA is TGCAGCGTGCATGAGAGGGCAGCCTTCACAGATACGCAGTATTTT. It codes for CSVHERAAFTDTQYF.

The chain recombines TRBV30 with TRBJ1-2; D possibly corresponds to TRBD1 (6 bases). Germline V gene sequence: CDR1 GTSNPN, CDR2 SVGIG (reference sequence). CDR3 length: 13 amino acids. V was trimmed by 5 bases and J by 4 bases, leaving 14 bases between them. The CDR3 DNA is TGTGCCTGGGAAAACAGGGCCTCCTATGGCTACACCTTC. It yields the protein CAWENRASYGYTF.

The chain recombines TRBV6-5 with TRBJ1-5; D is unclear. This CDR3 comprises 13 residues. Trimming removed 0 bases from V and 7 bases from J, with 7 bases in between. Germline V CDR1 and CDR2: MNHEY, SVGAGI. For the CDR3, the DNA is TGTGCCAGCAGTTACTCGAGCCTCCAGCCCCAGCATTTT. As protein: CASSYSSLQPQHF.

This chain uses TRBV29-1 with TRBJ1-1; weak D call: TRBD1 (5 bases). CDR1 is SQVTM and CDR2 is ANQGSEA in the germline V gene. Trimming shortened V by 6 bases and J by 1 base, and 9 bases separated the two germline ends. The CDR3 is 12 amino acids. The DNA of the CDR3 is TGCAGCGTCCGACAGAGGAACACTGAAGCTTTCTTT. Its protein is CSVRQRNTEAFF.

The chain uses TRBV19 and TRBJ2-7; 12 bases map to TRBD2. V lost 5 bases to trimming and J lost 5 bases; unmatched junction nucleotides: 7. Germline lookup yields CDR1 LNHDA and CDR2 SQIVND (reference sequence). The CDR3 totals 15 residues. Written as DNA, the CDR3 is TGTGCCAGTAGTCCCGTAGCTAGCGGGAGGGACGAGCAGTACTTC. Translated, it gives CASSPVASGRDEQYF.

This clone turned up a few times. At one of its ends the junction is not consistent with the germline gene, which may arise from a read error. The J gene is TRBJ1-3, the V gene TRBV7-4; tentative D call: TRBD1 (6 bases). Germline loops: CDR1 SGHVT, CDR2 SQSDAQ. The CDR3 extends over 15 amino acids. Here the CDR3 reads CASSVAGTPGNTIYF. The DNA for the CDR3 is TGTGCCAGCAGCGTAGCCGGGACACCTGGAAACACCATATATTTT.

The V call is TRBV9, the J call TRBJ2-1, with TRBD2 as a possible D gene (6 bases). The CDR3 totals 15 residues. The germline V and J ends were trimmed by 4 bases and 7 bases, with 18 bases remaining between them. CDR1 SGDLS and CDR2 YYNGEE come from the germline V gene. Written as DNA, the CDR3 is TGTGCCAGCAGCCCTCGGCCGGTCGGGGGAAATGAGCAGTTCTTC. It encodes CASSPRPVGGNEQFF.

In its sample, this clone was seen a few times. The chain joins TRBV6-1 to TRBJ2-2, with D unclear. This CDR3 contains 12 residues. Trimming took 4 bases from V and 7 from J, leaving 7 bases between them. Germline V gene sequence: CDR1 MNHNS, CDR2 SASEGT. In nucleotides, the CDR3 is TGTGCCAGCAGTGCCTTTGTCGGGGAGCTGTTTTTT. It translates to CASSAFVGELFF.

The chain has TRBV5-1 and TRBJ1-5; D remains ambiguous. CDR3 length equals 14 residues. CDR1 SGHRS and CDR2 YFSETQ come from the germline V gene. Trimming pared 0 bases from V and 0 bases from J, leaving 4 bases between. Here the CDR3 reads CASSLAGSNQPQHF. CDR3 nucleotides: TGCGCCAGCAGCTTGGCCGGTAGCAATCAGCCCCAGCATTTT.

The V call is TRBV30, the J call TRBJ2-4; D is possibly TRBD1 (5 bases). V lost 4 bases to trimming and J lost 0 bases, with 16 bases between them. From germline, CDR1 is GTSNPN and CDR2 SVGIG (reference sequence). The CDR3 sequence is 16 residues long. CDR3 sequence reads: CAWIPGLRLAKNIQYF. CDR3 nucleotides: TGTGCCTGGATCCCAGGGCTGAGGCTAGCCAAAAACATTCAGTACTTC.

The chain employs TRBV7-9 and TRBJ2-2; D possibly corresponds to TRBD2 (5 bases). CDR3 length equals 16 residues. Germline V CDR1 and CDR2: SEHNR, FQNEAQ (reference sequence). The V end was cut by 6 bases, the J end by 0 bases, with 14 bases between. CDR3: CASRIREGTNTGELFF. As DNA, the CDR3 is TGTGCCAGCAGAATCCGCGAGGGAACGAACACCGGGGAGCTGTTTTTT.

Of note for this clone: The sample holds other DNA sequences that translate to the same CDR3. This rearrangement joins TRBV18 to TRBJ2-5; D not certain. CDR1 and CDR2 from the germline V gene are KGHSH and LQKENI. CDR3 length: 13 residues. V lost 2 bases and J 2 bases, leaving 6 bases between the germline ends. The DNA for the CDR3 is TGTGCCAGCTCACCAGGGCAGCAAGAGACCCAGTACTTC. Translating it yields CASSPGQQETQYF.

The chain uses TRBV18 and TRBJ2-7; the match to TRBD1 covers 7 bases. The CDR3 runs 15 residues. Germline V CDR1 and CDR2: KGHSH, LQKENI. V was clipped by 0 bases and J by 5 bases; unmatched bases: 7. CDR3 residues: CASSPPMGQGDEQYF. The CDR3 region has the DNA TGTGCCAGCTCACCACCGATGGGGCAGGGGGACGAGCAGTACTTC.

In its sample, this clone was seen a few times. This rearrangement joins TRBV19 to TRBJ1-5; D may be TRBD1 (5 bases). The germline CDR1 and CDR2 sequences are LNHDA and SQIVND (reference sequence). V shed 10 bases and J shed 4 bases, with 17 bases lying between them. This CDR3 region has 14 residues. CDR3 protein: CATLGRDGNQPQHF. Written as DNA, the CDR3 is TGTGCCACGCTGGGCAGGGATGGGAATCAGCCCCAGCATTTT. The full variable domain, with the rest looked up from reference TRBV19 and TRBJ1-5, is DGGITQSPKYLFRKEGQNVTLSCEQNLNHDAMYWYRQDPGQGLRLIYYSQIVNDFQKGDIAEGYSVSREKKESFPLTVTSAQKNPTAFYLCATLGRDGNQPQHFGDGTRLSIL.

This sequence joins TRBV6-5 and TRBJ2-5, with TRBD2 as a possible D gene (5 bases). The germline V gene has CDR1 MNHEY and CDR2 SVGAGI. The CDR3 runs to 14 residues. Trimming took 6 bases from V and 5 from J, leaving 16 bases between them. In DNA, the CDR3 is TGTGCCAGCAGGACGATGTATAGCGCGGAGACCCAGTACTTC. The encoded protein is CASRTMYSAETQYF.

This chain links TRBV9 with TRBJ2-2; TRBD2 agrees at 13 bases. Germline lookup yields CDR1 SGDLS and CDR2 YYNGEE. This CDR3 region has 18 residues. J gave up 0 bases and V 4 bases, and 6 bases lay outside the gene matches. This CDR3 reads CASSIGLAGVPNTGELFF. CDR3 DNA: TGTGCCAGCAGCATTGGACTAGCGGGAGTCCCGAACACCGGGGAGCTGTTTTTT.

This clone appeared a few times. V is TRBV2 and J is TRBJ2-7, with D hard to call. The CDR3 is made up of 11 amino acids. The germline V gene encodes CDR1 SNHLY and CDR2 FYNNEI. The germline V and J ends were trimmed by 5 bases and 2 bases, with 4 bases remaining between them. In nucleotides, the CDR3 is TGTGCCAGCAGTCTAGCCTACGAGCAGTACTTC. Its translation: CASSLAYEQYF.

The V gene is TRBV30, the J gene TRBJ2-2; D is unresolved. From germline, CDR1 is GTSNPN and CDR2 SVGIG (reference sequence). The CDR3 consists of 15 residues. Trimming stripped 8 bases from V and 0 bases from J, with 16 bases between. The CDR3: CARTSSTTNTGELFF. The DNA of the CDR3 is TGTGCCCGAACCTCCTCAACTACGAACACCGGGGAGCTGTTTTTT. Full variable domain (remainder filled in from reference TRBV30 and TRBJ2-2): SQTIHQWPATLVQPVGSPLSLECTVEGTSNPNLYWYRQAAGRGLQLLFYSVGIGQISSEVPQNLSASRPQDRQFILSSKKLLLSDSGFYLCARTSSTTNTGELFFGEGSRLTVL.

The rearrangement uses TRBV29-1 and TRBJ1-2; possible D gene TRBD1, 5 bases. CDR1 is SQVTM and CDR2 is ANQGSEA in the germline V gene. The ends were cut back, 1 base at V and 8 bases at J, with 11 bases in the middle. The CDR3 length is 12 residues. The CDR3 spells CSVEGTGEGYTF. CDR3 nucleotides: TGCAGCGTTGAAGGGACGGGGGAGGGCTACACCTTC. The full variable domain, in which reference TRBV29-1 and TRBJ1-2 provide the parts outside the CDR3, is SAVISQKPSRDICQRGTSLTIQCQVDSQVTMMFWYRQQPGQSLTLIATANQGSEATYESGFVIDKFPISRPNLTFSTLTVSNMSPEDSSIYLCSVEGTGEGYTFGSGTRLTVV.

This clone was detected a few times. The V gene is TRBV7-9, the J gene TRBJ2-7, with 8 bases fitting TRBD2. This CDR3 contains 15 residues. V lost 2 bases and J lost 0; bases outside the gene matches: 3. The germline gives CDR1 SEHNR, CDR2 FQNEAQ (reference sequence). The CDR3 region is CASSLRSGSSYEQYF. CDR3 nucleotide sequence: TGTGCCAGCAGCTTAAGGAGCGGGAGCTCCTACGAGCAGTACTTC.

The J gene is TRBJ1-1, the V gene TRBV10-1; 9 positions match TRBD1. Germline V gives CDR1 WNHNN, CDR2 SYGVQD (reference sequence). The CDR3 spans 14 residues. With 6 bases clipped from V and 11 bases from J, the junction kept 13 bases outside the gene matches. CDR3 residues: CASSPGQGSYRAFF. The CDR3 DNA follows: TGCGCCAGCAGCCCGGGACAGGGTTCGTACCGGGCTTTCTTT.

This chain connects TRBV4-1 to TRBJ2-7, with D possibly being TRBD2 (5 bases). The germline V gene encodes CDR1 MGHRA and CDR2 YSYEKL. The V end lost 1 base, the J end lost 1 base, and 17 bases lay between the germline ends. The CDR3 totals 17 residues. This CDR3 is CASSQAQRPSSSYEQYF. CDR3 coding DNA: TGCGCCAGCAGCCAAGCACAGCGGCCTTCCTCATCCTACGAGCAGTACTTC.

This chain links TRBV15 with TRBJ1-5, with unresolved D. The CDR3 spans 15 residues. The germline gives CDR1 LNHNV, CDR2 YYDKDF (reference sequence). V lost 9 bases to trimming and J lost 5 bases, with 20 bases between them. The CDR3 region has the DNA TGTGCCACTACTTATGACAAACATTTCGATCAGCCCCAGCATTTT. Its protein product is CATTYDKHFDQPQHF.

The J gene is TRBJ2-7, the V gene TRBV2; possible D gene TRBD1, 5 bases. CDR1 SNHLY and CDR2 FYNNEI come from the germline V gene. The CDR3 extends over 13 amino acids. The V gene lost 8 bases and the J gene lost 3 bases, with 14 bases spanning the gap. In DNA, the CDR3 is TGTGCCAGCGGGGCCGGGCCGAACTACGAGCAGTACTTC. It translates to CASGAGPNYEQYF.

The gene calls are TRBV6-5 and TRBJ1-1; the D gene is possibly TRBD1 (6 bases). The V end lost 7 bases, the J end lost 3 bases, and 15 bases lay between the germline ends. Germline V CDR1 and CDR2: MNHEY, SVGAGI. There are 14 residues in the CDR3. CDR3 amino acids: CASTQRGGYTEAFF. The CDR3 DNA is TGTGCCAGCACCCAAAGAGGGGGATACACTGAAGCTTTCTTT.

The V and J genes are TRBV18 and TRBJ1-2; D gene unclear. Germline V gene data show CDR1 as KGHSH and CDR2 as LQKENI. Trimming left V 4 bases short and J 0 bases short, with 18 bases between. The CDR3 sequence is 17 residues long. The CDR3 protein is CASSLNSQVTPNYGYTF. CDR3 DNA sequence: TGTGCCAGCTCACTTAATTCCCAGGTGACACCTAACTATGGCTACACCTTC.

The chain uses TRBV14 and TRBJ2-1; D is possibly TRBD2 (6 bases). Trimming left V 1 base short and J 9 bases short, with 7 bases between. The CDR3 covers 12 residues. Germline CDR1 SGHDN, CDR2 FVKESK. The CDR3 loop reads CASSQAGAEQFF. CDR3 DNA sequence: TGTGCCAGCAGCCAAGCGGGAGCTGAGCAGTTCTTC.

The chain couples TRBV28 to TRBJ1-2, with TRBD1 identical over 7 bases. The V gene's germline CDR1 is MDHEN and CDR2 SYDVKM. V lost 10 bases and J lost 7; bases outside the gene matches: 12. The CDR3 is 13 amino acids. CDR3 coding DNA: TGTGCCACCTACGACAGGGATGGGGGTGGCTACACCTTC. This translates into CATYDRDGGGYTF.